This T cell receptor beta chain was identified in a study of cytomegalovirus exposure and HLA in healthy donors. Overall study results and limits: In an earlier analysis, in some 500 donors, most V segments appeared productive either ~90% or ~30% of the time.

As for this clone: What it recognizes is unknown.

CDR3 length equals 14 residues. The germline V gene has CDR1 MNHEY and CDR2 SVGAGI. Between the trimmed V and J ends, which lost 4 bases and 0 bases, there was a span of 9 bases. The PCR had 60 Vbeta and 13 Jbeta primers. Here immunoSEQ multiplex PCR was the method, and the copy in TCRdb shows in-frame clones only, minus some. The table has roughly 200,000 clones, 60% to 85% seen once. The sequencing sample was made of PBMCs. The TCR was taken from a girl aged 5-17 years in good health and CMV-seropositive. The gene calls are TRBV6-5 and TRBJ1-2, with TRBD1 as a possible D gene (6 bases). The CDR3 region has the DNA TGTGCCAGCAGTTCCACAGGGTCTAACTATGGCTACACCTTC. Protein: CASSSTGSNYGYTF.